Below, 30 T cell receptor beta chains from the same sample are listed, as sequenced in a study of neurological immune-mediated disorders. TCRdb called the 5' RACE reads again in MiXCR, with one record for every CDR3 protein. The sample consists of around 70,000 distinct CDR3 sequences, 2.5% to 4% of them appearing once. The material sequenced was PBMCs. The receptors come from a woman in her 50s with multiple sclerosis.

This clonotype came up many times. V gene TRBV3-1 combines with J gene TRBJ2-5; 8 bases line up with TRBD2. Germline V lookup: CDR1 LGHDT, CDR2 YNNKEL (reference sequence). V trimming: 4 bases; J trimming: 5 bases; junction bases outside the gene matches: 6. The CDR3 contains 14 residues. As DNA, the CDR3 is TGTGCCAGCAGCCGGACGGGAGGGGGGGAGACCCAGTACTTC. Protein: CASSRTGGGETQYF.

V gene TRBV7-9 combines with J gene TRBJ1-1; TRBD1 might be the D (6 bases). Between the trimmed V and J ends, which lost 7 bases and 0 bases, there was a span of 15 bases. Germline V gives CDR1 SEHNR, CDR2 FQNEAQ (reference sequence). This CDR3 is 15 amino acids long. The CDR3 loop is CASTNRQGMNTEAFF. As DNA, the CDR3 is TGTGCCAGCACCAACCGCCAGGGGATGAACACTGAAGCTTTCTTT.

Many counts were recorded for this clonotype. This chain uses TRBV9 with TRBJ2-1, with TRBD2 identical over 8 bases. The CDR3 has 16 residues. CDR1 is SGDLS and CDR2 is YYNGEE in the germline V gene. Trimming removed 2 bases from V and 3 bases from J; junction bases left unmatched: 7. The CDR3 coding sequence is TGTGCCAGCAGCGTTAGTAGCGGGACCGGCTACAATGAGCAGTTCTTC. Its protein product is CASSVSSGTGYNEQFF.

There are many counts of this clonotype. This chain uses TRBV5-5 with TRBJ2-3; 12 bases agree with TRBD1. Germline V CDR1 and CDR2: SGHKS, YYEKEE (reference sequence). The length of the CDR3 is 16 residues. After removal of 4 bases from V and 2 bases from J, the junction contained 5 bases not matched to a gene. The CDR3 DNA sequence: TGTGCCAGCAGCCCCGGGACAGGGGGCTTCACAGATACGCAGTATTTT. It translates to CASSPGTGGFTDTQYF.

This clonotype appeared many times. V and J are TRBV6-6 and TRBJ2-6, with D perhaps matching TRBD1 (6 bases). V dropped 3 bases and J dropped 0 bases, with 9 bases sitting between them. The CDR3 contains 16 residues. Germline CDR1 MNHNY, CDR2 SVGAGI (reference sequence). CDR3 residues: CASSYEQGSGANVLTF. The CDR3 DNA is TGTGCCAGCAGTTATGAACAGGGCTCTGGGGCCAACGTCCTGACTTTC.

This clonotype was counted at least ten times. The V gene is TRBV4-3, the J gene TRBJ2-1; perhaps D is TRBD1 or TRBD2 (6 bases each). V was pared by 4 bases and J by 0 bases, with 25 bases between. This CDR3 comprises 20 residues. Per germline, CDR1 LGHNA and CDR2 YSLEER. CDR3 sequence (DNA): TGCGCCAGCAGCCGGCAAGGGGGGAGGATAGCGTGGAACTCCTACAATGAGCAGTTCTTC. Protein product: CASSRQGGRIAWNSYNEQFF.

Many counts were recorded for this clonotype. The chain carries TRBV20-1 and TRBJ2-5, with D tentatively TRBD2 (6 bases). V lost 2 bases to trimming and J lost 4 bases, with 14 bases between them. Germline lookup yields CDR1 DFQATT and CDR2 SNEGSKA (reference sequence). The CDR3 length is 14 residues. DNA of the CDR3: TGCAGTGCTAGACACCGTCGGGAGCGAGAGACCCAGTACTTC. Encoded protein: CSARHRRERETQYF.

The sample holds many counts of this clonotype. The chain uses TRBV5-1 and TRBJ2-3; D might be TRBD2 (5 bases). This CDR3 spans 14 amino acids. Germline V gene data show CDR1 as SGHRS and CDR2 as YFSETQ. The V end lost 7 bases, the J end lost 2 bases, and 14 bases lay between the germline ends. As DNA, the CDR3 is TGCGCCAGCCAGATGGGAGACTTCACAGATACGCAGTATTTT. This encodes CASQMGDFTDTQYF.

This clonotype was found many times. The chain has TRBV5-1 and TRBJ2-3, with 9 bases identical to TRBD1. The germline V gene encodes CDR1 SGHRS and CDR2 YFSETQ. The CDR3 covers 17 residues. V lost 4 bases and J lost 0; bases outside the gene matches: 9. The CDR3 nucleotides are TGCGCCAGCAGCGCCCCCCGGGACAGGGATAGCACAGATACGCAGTATTTT. As protein: CASSAPRDRDSTDTQYF.

This clonotype was recorded at least ten times. This chain links TRBV7-2 with TRBJ1-6; D gene unclear. V shed 5 bases and J shed 11 bases, with 16 bases lying between them. The CDR3 extends over 14 amino acids. Germline V gives CDR1 SGHTA, CDR2 FQGNSA. Here the CDR3 reads CASSLRLAGAPLHF. The CDR3 DNA reads TGTGCCAGCAGCCTTAGGCTCGCGGGTGCACCCCTCCACTTT.

This clonotype was observed many times. The V call is TRBV7-2, the J call TRBJ1-3; D not certain. The CDR3 totals 16 residues. V lost 1 base and J lost 0, with 10 bases in between. Germline V gives CDR1 SGHTA, CDR2 FQGNSA. The CDR3, as DNA: TGTGCCAGCAGCTTAGATTTGTTGGGCTCTGGAAACACCATATATTTT. Translating it yields CASSLDLLGSGNTIYF.

This sequence joins TRBV19 and TRBJ2-1, with TRBD2 matching 14 bases. Looked up from germline, CDR1 is LNHDA and CDR2 is SQIVND (reference sequence). V trimming: 6 bases; J trimming: 2 bases; junction bases outside the gene matches: 12. The CDR3 length is 19 residues. CDR3 nucleotide sequence: TGTGCCAGTAGACCCTCGGGACTAGCGGGAGCGGTCCCCTACAATGAGCAGTTCTTC. It specifies CASRPSGLAGAVPYNEQFF.

This clonotype was seen only a few times. This sequence may be a read error, since a much larger clone differs from it by one base. The chain uses TRBV27 and TRBJ2-7; 7 bases match TRBD1. Germline CDR1 reads MNHEY; CDR2 reads SMNVEV (reference sequence). Germline trimming cut 6 bases from V and 1 base from J; bases unmatched to any gene: 9. This CDR3 has 15 residues. The CDR3 DNA sequence: TGTGCCAGCAGGCACGCCGGGACAGCATCCTACGAGCAGTACTTC. Its protein is CASRHAGTASYEQYF.

This clonotype was found many times. The rearrangement uses TRBV7-9 and TRBJ1-2; D is possibly TRBD1 (5 bases). CDR3 length: 14 residues. V dropped 2 bases and J dropped 2 bases, with 9 bases sitting between them. In germline, CDR1 is SEHNR, CDR2 FQNEAQ (reference sequence). The CDR3 nucleotides read TGTGCCAGCAGCTTACAGGGCTCCAACTATGGCTACACCTTC. Encoded protein: CASSLQGSNYGYTF. Variable domain in full (rest from reference TRBV7-9 and TRBJ1-2): DTGVSQNPRHKITKRGQNVTFRCDPISEHNRLYWYRQTLGQGPEFLTYFQNEAQLEKSRLLSDRFSAERPKGSFSTLEIQRTEQGDSAMYLCASSLQGSNYGYTFGSGTRLTVV.

This clonotype was recorded many times. The J gene is TRBJ2-6, the V gene TRBV5-6, with D perhaps TRBD2 (5 bases). Germline CDR1 SGHDT, CDR2 YYEEEE. With 0 bases removed from V and 2 bases from J, the gap between germline ends came to 9 bases. The CDR3 extends over 16 amino acids. The CDR3 loop reads CASSLVSGTGANVLTF. The CDR3 nucleotides read TGTGCCAGCAGCTTGGTGTCGGGGACTGGGGCCAACGTCCTGACTTTC. Based on the CDR3 plus reference TRBV5-6 and TRBJ2-6, the full variable domain is DAGVTQSPTHLIKTRGQQVTLRCSPKSGHDTVSWYQQALGQGPQFIFQYYEEEERQRGNFPDRFSGHQFPNYSSELNVNALLLGDSALYLCASSLVSGTGANVLTFGAGSRLTVL.

Many counts were recorded for this clonotype. V gene TRBV6-4 combines with J gene TRBJ1-1; the D gene is possibly TRBD1 (5 bases). Germline-derived CDR1 and CDR2 are MRHNA and SNTAGT. Trimming shortened V by 11 bases and J by 5 bases, and 18 bases separated the two germline ends. The CDR3 spans 13 residues. This CDR3 is CASSRGASTEAFF. CDR3 in DNA: TGTGCCTCTTCCCGAGGGGCGTCTACTGAAGCTTTCTTT.

This clonotype was detected many times. The rearrangement uses TRBV5-1 and TRBJ1-5, with D possibly matching TRBD1 (5 bases). CDR1 is SGHRS and CDR2 is YFSETQ in the germline V gene. The V end was cut by 4 bases, the J end by 5 bases, with 10 bases between. The CDR3 loop spans 13 amino acids. The CDR3 nucleotides are TGCGCCAGCAGCCTCGGGGGGGATCAGCCCCAGCATTTT. This encodes CASSLGGDQPQHF.

This clonotype came up many times. The V call is TRBV5-1, the J call TRBJ1-1, with TRBD1 as a possible D gene (5 bases). Germline V lookup: CDR1 SGHRS, CDR2 YFSETQ. There are 13 residues in the CDR3. The V and J ends lost 0 bases and 7 bases respectively, with 10 bases between them. This chain's CDR3 is CASSLVDTSEAFF. Written as DNA, the CDR3 is TGCGCCAGCAGCTTGGTGGACACCAGTGAAGCTTTCTTT.

This clonotype was seen repeatedly, ten times or more. V usage is TRBV9 and J usage is TRBJ2-2; D may correspond to TRBD1 or TRBD2 (5 bases each). CDR1 and CDR2 from the germline V gene are SGDLS and YYNGEE. Trimming cost V 0 bases and J 3 bases, with 9 bases left between them. This CDR3 has 15 amino acids. CDR3 in amino acids: CASSVEGTYTGELFF. CDR3 bases: TGTGCCAGCAGCGTAGAAGGGACGTACACCGGGGAGCTGTTTTTT. Drawing the rest from reference TRBV9 and TRBJ2-2, the complete variable domain is DSGVTQTPKHLITATGQRVTLRCSPRSGDLSVYWYQQSLDQGLQFLIQYYNGEERAKGNILERFSAQQFPDLHSELNLSSLELGDSALYFCASSVEGTYTGELFFGEGSRLTVL.

This clonotype was counted many times. The rearrangement links TRBV20-1 to TRBJ2-2, with TRBD2 identical over 10 bases. Germline values: CDR1 DFQATT, CDR2 SNEGSKA (reference sequence). The CDR3 contains 16 residues. The ends lost 6 bases at V and 5 bases at J; junction bases unmatched: 12. CDR3 DNA sequence: TGCAGTGCCATACGCCTAAGCGGGGGGGCAACCGGGGAGCTGTTTTTT. Translated: CSAIRLSGGATGELFF.

This clonotype was seen at least ten times. The chain uses TRBV7-3 and TRBJ2-3; 9 bases match TRBD1. The V gene end was trimmed by 5 bases and the J gene end by 6 bases; junction bases not matched to a gene: 12. Germline CDR1 SGHTA, CDR2 FQGTGA. CDR3 size: 16 residues. CDR3 DNA sequence: TGTGCCAGCAGCCCCACGGGACAGGGTATGTGGGATACGCAGTATTTT. Encoded protein: CASSPTGQGMWDTQYF.

This clonotype was counted many times. CDR3 sequence reads: CSEREGEETQYF. The CDR3 coding sequence is TGCAGTGAGCGGGAGGGAGAAGAGACCCAGTACTTC. The chain combines TRBV29-1 with TRBJ2-5; 10 positions match TRBD2. This CDR3 spans 12 amino acids. Germline values: CDR1 SQVTM, CDR2 ANQGSEA.

This clonotype was detected ten times or more. The V and J genes are TRBV20-1 and TRBJ2-2; TRBD2 matches at 14 bases. Germline CDR1 DFQATT, CDR2 SNEGSKA (reference sequence). The CDR3 extends over 19 amino acids. V trimming: 1 base; J trimming: 2 bases; junction bases outside the gene matches: 9. The CDR3 DNA sequence: TGCAGTGCTAGAGGTTTCGGGACTAGCGGGGGTTCCAACACCGGGGAGCTGTTTTTT. It codes for CSARGFGTSGGSNTGELFF.

At least ten counts were recorded for this clonotype. The rearrangement uses TRBV5-6 and TRBJ2-5, with 10 bases identical to TRBD2. The V gene end was trimmed by 1 base and the J gene end by 4 bases; junction bases not matched to a gene: 7. This CDR3 has 16 amino acids. The germline CDR1 and CDR2 sequences are SGHDT and YYEEEE. The CDR3 nucleotides read TGTGCCAGCAGCTTGCGCACTAGCGGGATAGGAGAGACCCAGTACTTC. This sequence encodes CASSLRTSGIGETQYF.

This clonotype was seen at least ten times. This chain connects TRBV10-3 to TRBJ2-1, with 9 bases matching TRBD1. V lost 7 bases and J lost 8; bases outside the gene matches: 15. The germline gives CDR1 ENHRY, CDR2 SYGVKD. This CDR3 contains 16 residues. As DNA, the CDR3 is TGTGCCATCACACACAGACAGGGGGGAAGTGTAGATGAGCAGTTCTTC. This gives the protein CAITHRQGGSVDEQFF.

This clonotype was recorded a few times. J is TRBJ1-3 and V is TRBV4-1; no clear D gene. This CDR3 comprises 15 residues. Trimming shortened V by 4 bases and J by 12 bases, and 22 bases separated the two germline ends. From germline, CDR1 is MGHRA and CDR2 YSYEKL. CDR3 in amino acids: CASSLRLYSGKNIYF. The CDR3 nucleotides are TGCGCCAGCAGCCTCCGACTGTACTCTGGAAAAAACATATATTTT.

This clonotype has ten or more counts. The chain employs TRBV5-6 and TRBJ2-7; 7 bases line up with TRBD2. CDR3 size: 17 residues. Germline V gene sequence: CDR1 SGHDT, CDR2 YYEEEE. Trimming at V came to 4 bases and at J to 2 bases, leaving 15 bases not matched to a gene. The CDR3 sequence is CASSLEVAGVKPYEQYF. CDR3 nucleotide sequence: TGTGCCAGCAGCCTCGAAGTGGCGGGAGTGAAACCCTACGAGCAGTACTTC. Full variable domain (remainder filled in from reference TRBV5-6 and TRBJ2-7): DAGVTQSPTHLIKTRGQQVTLRCSPKSGHDTVSWYQQALGQGPQFIFQYYEEEERQRGNFPDRFSGHQFPNYSSELNVNALLLGDSALYLCASSLEVAGVKPYEQYFGPGTRLTVT.

The sample holds many counts of this clonotype. The DNA for the CDR3 is TGTGCCAGCAGAACGGACAGGTCTTCTTCTGGAAACACCATATATTTT. Its protein product is CASRTDRSSSGNTIYF. This sequence joins TRBV7-2 and TRBJ1-3; TRBD1 matches at 7 bases. The CDR3 runs 16 residues. V lost 6 bases, J lost 1 base, and 9 bases stayed unmatched. Germline lookup yields CDR1 SGHTA and CDR2 FQGNSA.

This clonotype was observed many times. The rearrangement links TRBV15 to TRBJ2-1; 14 positions match TRBD2. The CDR3 runs to 19 residues. Germline V CDR1 and CDR2: LNHNV, YYDKDF (reference sequence). V lost 5 bases, J lost 5 bases, and 14 bases stayed unmatched. For the CDR3, the DNA is TGTGCCACCAGCCTGGGACTAGCGGGGGACTACGGTGCGAACAATGAGCAGTTCTTC. It codes for CATSLGLAGDYGANNEQFF.

There are many counts of this clonotype. The V and J genes are TRBV7-2 and TRBJ2-7; the D is unclear. Trimming took 1 base from V and 3 from J, leaving 10 bases between them. Germline CDR1 is SGHTA and CDR2 is FQGNSA. CDR3 size: 14 residues. CDR3 sequence reads: CASSLGPTIYEQYV. In nucleotides, the CDR3 is TGTGCCAGCAGCTTAGGACCCACAATCTACGAGCAGTACGTC.